These 2 T cell receptor beta chains were sequenced from one sample in a study of cytomegalovirus exposure and HLA in healthy donors. In the PCR, 60 Vbeta and 13 Jbeta primers were used. The assay was immunoSEQ multiplex PCR, and TCRdb's table has in-frame clones only and misses some. The sample consists of 150,000 to 200,000 clones, around 80% of them appearing once. Source material: PBMCs. These receptors came from a man aged 18 to 35 in good health and CMV-seronegative.

This clone was seen more than once but under ten times. The chain employs TRBV7-8 and TRBJ2-7; D gene unclear. Trimming left V 2 bases short and J 2 bases short, with 10 bases between. The germline gives CDR1 SGHVS, CDR2 FQNEAQ. CDR3 length: 14 residues. CDR3 sequence reads: CASSLSITTYEQYF. The CDR3 DNA follows: TGTGCCAGCAGCTTATCCATAACAACCTACGAGCAGTACTTC.

V usage is TRBV4-2 and J usage is TRBJ2-2; 10 bases are shared with TRBD1. Germline lookup yields CDR1 LGHNA and CDR2 YNFKEQ. With V trimmed by 0 bases and J by 4 bases, 5 bases remained unmatched. The length of the CDR3 is 17 residues. This CDR3 reads CASSQDRGQGITGELFF. In DNA form, the CDR3 reads TGTGCCAGCAGCCAAGATAGGGGACAGGGGATCACCGGGGAGCTGTTTTTT.